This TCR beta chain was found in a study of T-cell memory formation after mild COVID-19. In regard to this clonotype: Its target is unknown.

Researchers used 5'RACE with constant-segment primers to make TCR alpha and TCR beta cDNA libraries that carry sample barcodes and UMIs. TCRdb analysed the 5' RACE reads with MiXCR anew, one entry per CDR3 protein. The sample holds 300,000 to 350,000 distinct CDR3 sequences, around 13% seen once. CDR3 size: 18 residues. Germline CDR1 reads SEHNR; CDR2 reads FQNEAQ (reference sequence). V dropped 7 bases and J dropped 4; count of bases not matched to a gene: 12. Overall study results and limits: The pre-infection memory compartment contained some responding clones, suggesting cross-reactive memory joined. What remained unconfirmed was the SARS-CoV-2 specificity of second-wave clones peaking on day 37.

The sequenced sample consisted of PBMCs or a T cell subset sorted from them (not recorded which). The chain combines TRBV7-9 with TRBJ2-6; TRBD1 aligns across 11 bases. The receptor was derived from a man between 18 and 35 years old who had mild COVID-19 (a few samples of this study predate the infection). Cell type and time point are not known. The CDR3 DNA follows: TGTGCCAGCAACCGGGCCGGACAGGGGGCGCGCGGGGCCAACGTCCTGACTTTC. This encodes CASNRAGQGARGANVLTF.